Below, 12 T cell receptor beta chains from the same sample are listed, as sequenced in a study of blood T cell repertoires in COVID-19. Using immunoSEQ multiplex PCR, the repertoire was profiled, and TCRdb retains in-frame clones only, with some absent. Of tens of thousands of clones in the sample, 80% to 95% were seen once. Sequenced material: peripheral blood. Receptors originate from a man between 45 and 60 years old with active COVID-19.

This chain uses TRBV9 with TRBJ2-2; 7 bases agree with TRBD2. J lost 3 bases, V lost 5 bases, and 4 bases had no gene match. The CDR3 covers 14 residues. Per the germline V gene, CDR1 is SGDLS and CDR2 is YYNGEE. CDR3 sequence: CASRREQDTGELFF. CDR3 nucleotide sequence: TGTGCCAGCAGGCGGGAGCAGGACACCGGGGAGCTGTTTTTT.

This clone was seen a few times. The chain is built from TRBV27 and TRBJ1-4; D possibly corresponds to TRBD1 (6 bases). This CDR3 spans 16 amino acids. V gave up 3 bases and J gave up 5 bases, with 16 bases separating them. Germline V gene data show CDR1 as MNHEY and CDR2 as SMNVEV (reference sequence). The CDR3 here is CASSFGRGGKNEKLFF. CDR3 in DNA: TGTGCCAGCAGTTTTGGGCGGGGGGGCAAAAATGAAAAACTGTTTTTT.

CDR3 loop: CASRPGGSGELFF. The CDR3 DNA is TGTGCCAGCAGACCGGGGGGATCCGGGGAGCTGTTTTTT. The chain employs TRBV6-6 and TRBJ2-2; 7 bases agree with TRBD2. The V segment lost 6 bases and the J segment 6 bases; nucleotides outside the gene matches: 4. Germline V gene sequence: CDR1 MNHNY, CDR2 SVGAGI (reference sequence). The CDR3 length is 13 residues.

The chain couples TRBV4-1 to TRBJ2-2; 9 bases agree with TRBD1. Trimming cost V 3 bases and J 4 bases; bases outside gene matches: 6. This CDR3 comprises 16 residues. The germline V gene has CDR1 MGHRA and CDR2 YSYEKL. The chain's CDR3 is CASSQGTGGITGELFF. CDR3 coding DNA: TGCGCCAGCAGCCAGGGAACAGGGGGCATCACCGGGGAGCTGTTTTTT.

J is TRBJ2-1 and V is TRBV12-3 or TRBV12-4; D is unclear. V shed 7 bases and J shed 3 bases, with 10 bases lying between them. There are 13 residues in the CDR3. DNA for the CDR3: TGTGCCAGCACCCACACCAACTACAATGAGCAGTTCTTC. Protein sequence: CASTHTNYNEQFF.

The genes are TRBV10-3 and TRBJ1-6; 7 bases line up with TRBD1. The CDR3 contains 14 residues. CDR1 ENHRY and CDR2 SYGVKD come from the germline V gene. With 6 bases clipped from V and 9 bases from J, the junction kept 8 bases outside the gene matches. In nucleotides, the CDR3 is TGTGCCATCAGACCGACAGGGCAGTCTTCACCCCTCCACTTT. This sequence encodes CAIRPTGQSSPLHF.

The chain is built from TRBV7-6 and TRBJ2-3; no reliable D call. V dropped 2 bases and J dropped 0 bases, with 9 bases sitting between them. This CDR3 contains 15 residues. Germline CDR1 reads SGHVS; CDR2 reads FNYEAQ. The CDR3 spells CASSLRARSTDTQYF. The CDR3 bases are TGTGCCAGCAGCTTAAGAGCTAGGAGCACAGATACGCAGTATTTT. Using reference TRBV7-6 and TRBJ2-3 for the parts outside the CDR3, the full variable domain is GAGVSQSPRYKVTKRGQDVALRCDPISGHVSLYWYRQALGQGPEFLTYFNYEAQQDKSGLPNDRFSAERPEGSISTLTIQRTEQRDSAMYRCASSLRARSTDTQYFGPGTRLTVL.

The genes are TRBV5-1 and TRBJ2-7; D unclear. The germline CDR1 and CDR2 sequences are SGHRS and YFSETQ. Trimming took off 0 bases at V and 0 bases at J, with 10 bases between the two ends. The CDR3 loop spans 15 amino acids. DNA for the CDR3: TGCGCCAGCAGCTTGGGAGGCAGTCGCTCCTACGAGCAGTACTTC. The encoded protein is CASSLGGSRSYEQYF.

The chain has TRBV28 and TRBJ2-7, with 8 nucleotides matching TRBD1. The CDR3 has 13 residues. Germline V gives CDR1 MDHEN, CDR2 SYDVKM. Losses at the gene ends were 8 bases for V and 2 bases for J; bases not matched to a gene: 5. CDR3: CASATGVPYEQYF. DNA of the CDR3: TGTGCCAGCGCGACAGGGGTTCCCTACGAGCAGTACTTC.

This chain uses TRBV12-3 or TRBV12-4 with TRBJ1-2, with D hard to call. V gave up 6 bases and J gave up 3 bases, with 11 bases separating them. There are 13 residues in the CDR3. This CDR3 reads CASSAGDYYGYTF. CDR3 nucleotide sequence: TGTGCCAGCAGCGCCGGGGATTACTATGGCTACACCTTC.

V is TRBV27 and J is TRBJ1-5; 7 bases line up with TRBD1. The trim removed 6 bases at V and 2 bases at J, leaving 4 bases unmatched. The germline V gene has CDR1 MNHEY and CDR2 SMNVEV (reference sequence). The CDR3 loop spans 14 amino acids. DNA for the CDR3: TGTGCCAGCAGGCGAGGGGGCGGCAATCAGCCCCAGCATTTT. Its protein is CASRRGGGNQPQHF.

This rearrangement joins TRBV7-9 to TRBJ1-1, with TRBD1 as a possible D gene (5 bases). CDR1 and CDR2 (germline): SEHNR, FQNEAQ (reference sequence). The germline V and J ends were trimmed by 7 bases and 2 bases, with 14 bases remaining between them. The CDR3 has 14 amino acids. The CDR3 reads CASISTGGNTEAFF. The CDR3 DNA reads TGTGCCAGCATCTCTACCGGGGGAAACACTGAAGCTTTCTTT.